These T cell receptor beta chains were read from a single sample in a study of shared clonotypes between healthy human individuals. Repertoires were generated with immunoSEQ multiplex PCR, while TCRdb's copy carries only in-frame clones and drops some. Here the sample spans approximately 2,300,000 clones, around 90% being singletons. Sequenced material: naive CD4+ T cells from PBMCs. All receptors come from a man between 18 and 29 years old in good health. Some clones in this sample may be carry-over from other donors' samples. The CDR3 runs from the conserved cysteine through the conserved F or W. Each record gives: clone size, V gene, J gene, D gene, CDR3 length, CDR3 DNA, CDR3 protein. D genes are given only for firm matches. Some rows mark clone size as missing; the rest say once, few, many or name a class of expanded clone.

few	TRBV29-1	TRBJ2-7	TRBD1	14	TGCAGCGTACTATCGGGACAGGGGGCCGACGAGCAGTACTTC	CSVLSGQGADEQYF
once	TRBV5-1	TRBJ2-7	TRBD1	17	TGCGCCAGCAGCTTGGGGCCCGGGCAGGGGGTAACCTACGAGCAGTACTTC	CASSLGPGQGVTYEQYF
.	TRBV7-2	TRBJ2-1	TRBD2	16	TGTGCCAGCAGCCCAGGACTAGCGGTGGCATACAATGAGCAGTTCTTC	CASSPGLAVAYNEQFF
.	TRBV2	TRBJ2-7	.	14	TGTGCCAGTATTCCAGGGGCTTTCTCCTACGAGCAGTACTTC	CASIPGAFSYEQYF
.	TRBV7-9	TRBJ2-1	.	16	TGTGCCAGCAGCATGCTTTGGGTAGCGGAGTACAATGAGCAGTTCTTC	CASSMLWVAEYNEQFF
.	TRBV5-6	TRBJ1-2	.	14	TGTGCCAGCAGCCCAAGGTGGGGGGTCAATGGCTACACCTTC	CASSPRWGVNGYTF
.	TRBV27	TRBJ2-5	.	15	TGTGCCAGCAGTTTAATCCGGACAGACCAAGAGACCCAGTACTTC	CASSLIRTDQETQYF
.	TRBV4-2	TRBJ2-1	.	13	TGTGCCAGCAGCCAAGAGAAGGGCGATGAGCAGTTCTTC	CASSQEKGDEQFF
.	TRBV28	TRBJ2-7	.	14	TGTGCCAGCATCAGAGGAAGGCAGTTCTACGAGCAGTACTTC	CASIRGRQFYEQYF
.	TRBV28	TRBJ1-2	.	12	TGTGCCAGCAGTCAGTCTAACTATGGCTACACCTTC	CASSQSNYGYTF
.	TRBV4-2	TRBJ2-7	.	16	TGTGCCAGCAGCCATAGAACAGGGTCGGGGACCTACGAGCAGTACTTC	CASSHRTGSGTYEQYF
few	TRBV7-3	TRBJ2-1	TRBD1	15	TGTGCCAGCAGCTTGGGACAGGGTGCCTACAATGAGCAGTTCTTC	CASSLGQGAYNEQFF
once	TRBV7-9	TRBJ1-1	.	15	TGTGCCAGCAGCTTAGAGTGGACAGAGGACACTGAAGCTTTCTTT	CASSLEWTEDTEAFF
.	TRBV6-5	TRBJ1-5	.	15	TGTGCCAGCAGTTACGAGGCCCCTGGTAATCAGCCCCAGCATTTT	CASSYEAPGNQPQHF
.	TRBV7-2	TRBJ2-7	TRBD1	16	TGTGCCAGCAGTCGAGGACAGGGACGTACTCCCTACGAGCAGTACTTC	CASSRGQGRTPYEQYF
.	TRBV5-4	TRBJ2-5	TRBD2	16	TGTGCCAGCAGCTTGTCTAGCGGGAGGCTTAGAGAGACCCAGTACTTC	CASSLSSGRLRETQYF
.	TRBV2	TRBJ1-5	.	13	TGTGCCAGCAGTGGGGCGGGGTATCAGCCCCAGCATTTT	CASSGAGYQPQHF
.	TRBV19	TRBJ1-2	.	15	TGTGCCAGTACCCCCTCCAGGAGAGGTAACTATGGCTACACCTTC	CASTPSRRGNYGYTF
.	TRBV19	TRBJ2-1	TRBD2	16	TGTGCCAGTAGTAAAGGGACTACCCTACAAACAGAGGAGCAGTTCTTC	CASSKGTTLQTEEQFF
.	TRBV7-2	TRBJ2-5	.	15	TGTGCCAGCACTCTTAACGAGAGACCCCAAGAGACCCAGTACTTC	CASTLNERPQETQYF
.	TRBV19	TRBJ2-5	.	12	TGTGCCAGTGGATGGGCTTTCGAGACCCAGTACTTC	CASGWAFETQYF
.	TRBV6-1	TRBJ2-7	.	13	TGTGCCAGCAGTGTTGTCCGCCCGGGGGAGCAGTACTTC	CASSVVRPGEQYF
.	TRBV29-1	TRBJ2-1	.	14	TGCAGCGCAATACGGGGGAGCTCCTACAATGAGCAGTTCTTC	CSAIRGSSYNEQFF
.	TRBV5-6	TRBJ2-5	TRBD1	15	TGTGCCAGCAGCCCCCGGACAGGGGTGAAAGAGACCCAGTACTTC	CASSPRTGVKETQYF
once	TRBV15	TRBJ2-5	TRBD2	15	TGTGCCACCAGCTACGAGCTAGCGGGAGTCGAGACCCAGTACTTC	CATSYELAGVETQYF
.	TRBV19	TRBJ1-1	.	14	TGTGCCATAAGGGCGGAGAACAAGAACACTGAAGCTTTCTTT	CAIRAENKNTEAFF
.	TRBV27	TRBJ2-5	.	10	TGTGCCAGCGGTAAAGAGACCCAGTACTTC	CASGKETQYF
.	TRBV6-1	TRBJ2-7	.	11	TGTGCCAGCAGTGGGGGTCCCGAGCAGTACTTC	CASSGGPEQYF
.	TRBV28	TRBJ2-7	.	13	TGTGCCAGCAGTTTAACCAGAACCTACGAGCAGTACTTC	CASSLTRTYEQYF
.	TRBV27	TRBJ1-4	.	15	TGTGCCAGCAGTCCTACCGGGGGAGCTAATGAAAAACTGTTTTTT	CASSPTGGANEKLFF
.	TRBV30	TRBJ2-7	.	13	TGTGCCTGGAGTGTGACCCCTCTCTACGAGCAGTACTTC	CAWSVTPLYEQYF
.	TRBV14	TRBJ2-7	TRBD2	19	TGTGCCAGCAGCCAAGATAGGAGGCTAGCGGGAGCTAACGGGTACGAGCAGTACTTC	CASSQDRRLAGANGYEQYF
.	TRBV7-3	TRBJ2-3	.	18	TGTGCCAGCAGCTTAGAAGCCCCAGGGAACGAGTTCATGGATACGCAGTATTTT	CASSLEAPGNEFMDTQYF
.	TRBV5-1	TRBJ2-2	.	19	TGCGCCAGCAGCTTGGCAGGCAGATTAAGACTTACGAACACCGGGGAGCTGTTTTTT	CASSLAGRLRLTNTGELFF
.	TRBV5-5	TRBJ2-7	.	15	TGTGCCAGCAGCTTGATCGGGACGGGAATGTCATGGTTAAACTTC	CASSLIGTGMSWLNF
.	TRBV5-1	TRBJ2-5	.	15	TGCGCCAGCAGCTTGCTGCCGCCTGGCCAAGAGACCCAGTACTTC	CASSLLPPGQETQYF
.	TRBV5-6	TRBJ2-1	TRBD2	18	TGTGCCAGCAGCCCTAGGGGTAGCGGGAGGTTTGCCTACAATGAGCAGTTCTTC	CASSPRGSGRFAYNEQFF
.	TRBV7-2	TRBJ1-1	.	14	TGTGCCAGCAGCTTAGTACGGATTTACACTGAAGCTTTCTTT	CASSLVRIYTEAFF
.	TRBV27	TRBJ1-5	.	14	TGTGCCAGCAGCCCCGGGAGGGGGAATCAGCCCCAGCATTTT	CASSPGRGNQPQHF
.	TRBV6-1	TRBJ1-5	.	13	TGTGCCAGCCGTACACAGGGCAATCAGCCCCAGCATTTT	CASRTQGNQPQHF
.	TRBV7-9	TRBJ2-1	.	14	TGTGCCAGCAGCTTAGGTGGCCATGAACCGGAGCAGTTCTTC	CASSLGGHEPEQFF
.	TRBV28	TRBJ2-7	TRBD1	13	TGTGCCAGCAGTCCCGGGGGACAGGGGATTCAGTACTTC	CASSPGGQGIQYF